Listed here is a single T cell receptor (beta chain). Its antigen is as yet unknown. One junction end does not reproduce the germline sequence, and a read error may be involved. The data were obtained in a study of post-analysis software for immune sequencing data. Looking at the study overall: Patients had relapsing-remitting, secondary progressive or progressive-relapsing multiple sclerosis; some lacked subtype. General study points: Strong co-clustering by F measure linked samples that shared a preparation batch. Versus controls, multiple sclerosis patients showed significantly lower diversity (normalized Chao1).

Unique molecular identifiers had been added to the TCR beta cDNA libraries. Some 540,000 cDNA molecules were obtained from around 0.96 to 9.9 million T cells. TCRdb reprocessed the PCR reads with MiXCR, giving one entry per CDR3 protein. Here the sample spans a few hundred thousand distinct CDR3 sequences, 35% to 45% being singletons. The sequence was obtained from a girl aged 5 to 17 with multiple sclerosis. Sequenced material: blood.

CDR3 DNA: TGTGCCACCAGCGGTAGACCAGAAAAACGGTTTTTT. The encoded protein is CATSGRPEKRFF. V usage is TRBV15 and J usage is TRBJ1-4; D is unclear. The germline V gene has CDR1 LNHNV and CDR2 YYDKDF (reference sequence). CDR3 length equals 12 residues.